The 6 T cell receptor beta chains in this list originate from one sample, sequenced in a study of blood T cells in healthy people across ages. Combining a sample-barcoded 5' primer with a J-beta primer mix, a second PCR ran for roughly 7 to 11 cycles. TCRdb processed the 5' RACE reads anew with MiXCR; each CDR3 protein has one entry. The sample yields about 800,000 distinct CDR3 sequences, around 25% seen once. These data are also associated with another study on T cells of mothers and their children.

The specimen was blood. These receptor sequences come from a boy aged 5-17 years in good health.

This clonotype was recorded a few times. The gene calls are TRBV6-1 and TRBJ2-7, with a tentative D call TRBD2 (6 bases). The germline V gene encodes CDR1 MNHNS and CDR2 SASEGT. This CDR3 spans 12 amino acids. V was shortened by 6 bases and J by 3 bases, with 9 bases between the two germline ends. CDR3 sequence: CASRGLNYEQYF. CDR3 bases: TGTGCCAGCAGGGGACTTAACTACGAGCAGTACTTC.

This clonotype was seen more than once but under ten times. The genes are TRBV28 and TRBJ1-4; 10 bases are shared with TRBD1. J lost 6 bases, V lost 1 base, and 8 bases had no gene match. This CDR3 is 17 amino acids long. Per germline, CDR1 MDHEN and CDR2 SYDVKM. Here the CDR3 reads CASSLSGTGVPYEKLFF. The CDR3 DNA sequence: TGTGCCAGCAGTTTATCCGGGACAGGGGTCCCATATGAAAAACTGTTTTTT.

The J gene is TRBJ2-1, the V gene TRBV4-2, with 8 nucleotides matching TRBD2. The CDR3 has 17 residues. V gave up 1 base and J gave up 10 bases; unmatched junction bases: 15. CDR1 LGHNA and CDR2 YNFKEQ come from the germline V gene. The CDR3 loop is CASSQVPSGSGQGEQFF. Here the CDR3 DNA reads TGTGCCAGCAGCCAAGTACCAAGCGGGAGCGGTCAAGGCGAGCAGTTCTTC.

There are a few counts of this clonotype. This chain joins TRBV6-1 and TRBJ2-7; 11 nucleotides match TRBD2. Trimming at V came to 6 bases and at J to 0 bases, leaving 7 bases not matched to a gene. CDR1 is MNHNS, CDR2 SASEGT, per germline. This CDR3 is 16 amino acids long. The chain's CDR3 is CASSRTSGSYSYEQYF. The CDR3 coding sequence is TGTGCCAGCAGCCGAACTAGCGGGAGCTACTCCTACGAGCAGTACTTC.

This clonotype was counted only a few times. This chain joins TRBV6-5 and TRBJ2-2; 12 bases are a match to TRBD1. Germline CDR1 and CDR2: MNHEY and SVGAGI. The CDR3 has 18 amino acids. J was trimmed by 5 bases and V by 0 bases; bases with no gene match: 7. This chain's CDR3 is CASSYSGTGGTETGELFF. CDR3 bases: TGTGCCAGCAGTTACTCAGGGACAGGGGGCACGGAGACCGGGGAGCTGTTTTTT.

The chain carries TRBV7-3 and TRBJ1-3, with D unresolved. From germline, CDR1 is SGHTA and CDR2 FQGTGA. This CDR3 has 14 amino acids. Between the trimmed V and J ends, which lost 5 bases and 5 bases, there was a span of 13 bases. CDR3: CASSIEGFRNTIYF. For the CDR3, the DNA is TGTGCCAGCAGCATCGAGGGTTTCCGAAACACCATATATTTT.